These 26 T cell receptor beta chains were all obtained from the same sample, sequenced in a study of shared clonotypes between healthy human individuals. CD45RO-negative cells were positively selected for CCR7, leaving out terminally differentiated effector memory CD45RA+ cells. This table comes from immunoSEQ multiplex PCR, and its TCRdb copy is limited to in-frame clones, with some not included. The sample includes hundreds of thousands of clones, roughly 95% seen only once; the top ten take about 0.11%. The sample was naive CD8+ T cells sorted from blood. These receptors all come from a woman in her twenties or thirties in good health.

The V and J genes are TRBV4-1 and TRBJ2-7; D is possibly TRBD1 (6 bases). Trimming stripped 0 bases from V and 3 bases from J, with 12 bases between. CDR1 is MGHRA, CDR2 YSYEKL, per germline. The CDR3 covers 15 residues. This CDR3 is CASSQEAQGSYEQYF. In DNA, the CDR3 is TGCGCCAGCAGCCAAGAAGCACAGGGTAGCTACGAGCAGTACTTC.

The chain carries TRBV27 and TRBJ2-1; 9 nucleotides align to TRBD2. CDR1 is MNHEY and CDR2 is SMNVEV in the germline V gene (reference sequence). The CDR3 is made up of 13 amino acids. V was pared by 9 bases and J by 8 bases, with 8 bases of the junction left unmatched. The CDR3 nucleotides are TGTGCCAGTACCCCCGGGACTAGCCATGAGCAGTTCTTC. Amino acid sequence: CASTPGTSHEQFF.

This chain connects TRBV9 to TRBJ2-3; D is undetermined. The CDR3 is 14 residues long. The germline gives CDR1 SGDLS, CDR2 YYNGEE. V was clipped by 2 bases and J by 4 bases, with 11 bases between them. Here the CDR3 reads CASSVLAAADTQYF. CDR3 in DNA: TGTGCCAGCAGCGTCTTGGCGGCGGCAGATACGCAGTATTTT.

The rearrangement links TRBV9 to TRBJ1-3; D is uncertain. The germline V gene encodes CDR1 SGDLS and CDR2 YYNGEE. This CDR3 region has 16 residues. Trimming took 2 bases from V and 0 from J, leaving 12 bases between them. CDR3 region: CASSVGLPSSGNTIYF. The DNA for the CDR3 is TGTGCCAGCAGCGTGGGCCTACCCAGCTCTGGAAACACCATATATTTT.

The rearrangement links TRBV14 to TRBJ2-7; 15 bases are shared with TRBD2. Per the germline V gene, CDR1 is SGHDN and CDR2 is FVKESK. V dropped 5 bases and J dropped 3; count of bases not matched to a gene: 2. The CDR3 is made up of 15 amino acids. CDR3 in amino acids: CASSGTSGRIYEQYF. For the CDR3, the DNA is TGTGCCAGCAGCGGGACTAGCGGGAGGATCTACGAGCAGTACTTC. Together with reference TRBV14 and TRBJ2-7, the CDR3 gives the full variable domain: EAGVTQFPSHSVIEKGQTVTLRCDPISGHDNLYWYRRVMGKEIKFLLHFVKESKQDESGMPNNRFLAERTGGTYSTLKVQPAELEDSGVYFCASSGTSGRIYEQYFGPGTRLTVT.

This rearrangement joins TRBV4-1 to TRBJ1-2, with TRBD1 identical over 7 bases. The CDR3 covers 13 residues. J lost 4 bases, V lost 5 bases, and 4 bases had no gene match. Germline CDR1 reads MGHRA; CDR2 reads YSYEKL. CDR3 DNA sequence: TGCGCCAGCAGCTGGGGACAGCTCTATGGCTACACCTTC. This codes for CASSWGQLYGYTF.

The CDR3 protein is CASQPGRTRDGYTF. CDR3 coding DNA: TGTGCCAGCCAACCGGGACGGACTCGCGATGGCTACACCTTC. The chain employs TRBV6-6 and TRBJ1-2; possible D gene TRBD1, 5 bases. CDR1 MNHNY and CDR2 SVGAGI come from the germline V gene (reference sequence). CDR3 length: 14 amino acids. V was clipped by 8 bases and J by 6 bases, with 19 bases between them.

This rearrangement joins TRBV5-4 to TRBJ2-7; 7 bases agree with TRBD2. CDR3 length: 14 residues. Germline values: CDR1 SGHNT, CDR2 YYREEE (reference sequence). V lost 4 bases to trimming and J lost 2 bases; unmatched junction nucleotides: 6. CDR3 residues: CASSHSGNPYEQYF. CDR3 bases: TGTGCCAGCAGCCACAGCGGGAACCCCTACGAGCAGTACTTC.

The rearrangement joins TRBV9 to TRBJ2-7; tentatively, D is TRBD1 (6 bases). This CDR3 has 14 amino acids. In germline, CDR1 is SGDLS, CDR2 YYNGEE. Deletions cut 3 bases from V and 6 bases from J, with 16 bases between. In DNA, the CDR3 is TGTGCCAGCAGCGCGGGCAAGGGGGAATTCGAGCAGTACTTC. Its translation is CASSAGKGEFEQYF.

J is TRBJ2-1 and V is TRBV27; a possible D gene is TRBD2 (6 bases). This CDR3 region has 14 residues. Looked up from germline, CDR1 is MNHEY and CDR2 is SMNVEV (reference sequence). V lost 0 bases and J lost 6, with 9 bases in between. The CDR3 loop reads CASSLSMGGNEQFF. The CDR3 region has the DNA TGTGCCAGCAGTTTATCTATGGGGGGCAATGAGCAGTTCTTC.

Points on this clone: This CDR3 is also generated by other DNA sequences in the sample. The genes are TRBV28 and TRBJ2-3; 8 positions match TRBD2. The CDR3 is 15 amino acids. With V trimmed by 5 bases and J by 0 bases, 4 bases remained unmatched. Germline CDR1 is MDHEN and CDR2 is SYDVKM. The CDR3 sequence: CASSQTSGSTDTQYF. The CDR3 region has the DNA TGTGCCAGCAGTCAAACTAGCGGAAGCACAGATACGCAGTATTTT.

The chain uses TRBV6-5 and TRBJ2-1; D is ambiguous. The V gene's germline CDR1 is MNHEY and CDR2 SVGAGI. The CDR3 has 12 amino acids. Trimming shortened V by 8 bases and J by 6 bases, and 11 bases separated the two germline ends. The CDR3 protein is CASGGWGNEQFF. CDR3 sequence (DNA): TGTGCCAGCGGCGGATGGGGCAATGAGCAGTTCTTC.

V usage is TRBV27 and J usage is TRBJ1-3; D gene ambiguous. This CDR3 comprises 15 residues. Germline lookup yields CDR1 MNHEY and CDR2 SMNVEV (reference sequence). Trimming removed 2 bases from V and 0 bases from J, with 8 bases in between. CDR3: CASSLLGGSGNTIYF. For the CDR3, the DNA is TGTGCCAGCAGTTTACTAGGAGGCTCTGGAAACACCATATATTTT.

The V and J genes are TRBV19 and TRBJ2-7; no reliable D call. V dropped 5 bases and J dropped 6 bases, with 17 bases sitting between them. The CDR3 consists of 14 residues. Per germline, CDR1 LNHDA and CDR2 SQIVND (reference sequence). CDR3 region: CASSFDLSLGEQYF. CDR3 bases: TGTGCCAGTAGTTTTGATTTGTCGCTGGGCGAGCAGTACTTC. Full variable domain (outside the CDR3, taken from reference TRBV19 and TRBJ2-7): DGGITQSPKYLFRKEGQNVTLSCEQNLNHDAMYWYRQDPGQGLRLIYYSQIVNDFQKGDIAEGYSVSREKKESFPLTVTSAQKNPTAFYLCASSFDLSLGEQYFGPGTRLTVT.

CDR3 protein: CASSPKGGLGHNEQFF. The CDR3 DNA reads as TGCGCCAGCAGCCCCAAGGGAGGGTTAGGACACAATGAGCAGTTCTTC. The V and J genes are TRBV4-1 and TRBJ2-1, with TRBD2 matching over 7 bases. The CDR3 has 16 amino acids. V gave up 4 bases and J gave up 5 bases; unmatched junction bases: 11. Per germline, CDR1 MGHRA and CDR2 YSYEKL.

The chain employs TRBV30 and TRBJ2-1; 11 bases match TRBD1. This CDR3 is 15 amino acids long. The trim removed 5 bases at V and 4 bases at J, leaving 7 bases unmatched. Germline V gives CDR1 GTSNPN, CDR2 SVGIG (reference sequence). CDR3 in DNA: TGTGCCTGGGGGACCGGGACAGGGGGTTACAATGAGCAGTTCTTC. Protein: CAWGTGTGGYNEQFF.

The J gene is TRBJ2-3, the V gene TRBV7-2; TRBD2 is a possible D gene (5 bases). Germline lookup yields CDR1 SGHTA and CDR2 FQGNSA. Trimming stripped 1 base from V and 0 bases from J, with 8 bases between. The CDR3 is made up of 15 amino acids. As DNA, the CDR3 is TGTGCCAGCAGCTTAGGGGGAGAAAGCACAGATACGCAGTATTTT. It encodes CASSLGGESTDTQYF.

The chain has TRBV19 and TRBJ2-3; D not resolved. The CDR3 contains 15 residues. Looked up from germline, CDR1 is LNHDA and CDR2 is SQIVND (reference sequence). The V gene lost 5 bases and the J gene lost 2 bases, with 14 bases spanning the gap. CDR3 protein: CASSPIEQNTDTQYF. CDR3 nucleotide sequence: TGTGCCAGTAGTCCTATTGAGCAGAACACAGATACGCAGTATTTT.

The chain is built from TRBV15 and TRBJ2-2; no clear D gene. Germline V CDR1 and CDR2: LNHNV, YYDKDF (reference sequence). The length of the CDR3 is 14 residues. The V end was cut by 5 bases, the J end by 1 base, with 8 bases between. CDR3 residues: CATSVYKNTGELFF. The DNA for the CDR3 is TGTGCCACCAGCGTCTACAAGAACACCGGGGAGCTGTTTTTT.

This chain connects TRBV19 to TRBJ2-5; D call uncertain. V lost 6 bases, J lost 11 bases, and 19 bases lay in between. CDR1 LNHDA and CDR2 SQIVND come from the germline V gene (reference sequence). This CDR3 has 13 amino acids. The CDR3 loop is CASSPRWPGWQYF. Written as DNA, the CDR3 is TGTGCCAGTAGCCCCCGGTGGCCCGGATGGCAGTACTTC.

CDR3: CASSELDREETQYF. For the CDR3, the DNA is TGTGCCAGCAGTGAACTAGACAGGGAAGAGACCCAGTACTTC. The chain joins TRBV2 to TRBJ2-5; TRBD1 matches at 7 bases. Germline CDR1 and CDR2: SNHLY and FYNNEI. The J segment lost 3 bases and the V segment lost 2 bases, leaving 3 bases of the junction unmatched. The CDR3 contains 14 residues.

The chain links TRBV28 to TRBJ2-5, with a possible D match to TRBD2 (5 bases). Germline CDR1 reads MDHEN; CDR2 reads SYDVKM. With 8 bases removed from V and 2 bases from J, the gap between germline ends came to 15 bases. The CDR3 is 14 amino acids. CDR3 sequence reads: CASARTGNQETQYF. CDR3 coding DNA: TGTGCCAGCGCAAGGACCGGGAATCAAGAGACCCAGTACTTC. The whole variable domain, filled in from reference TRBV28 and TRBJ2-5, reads DVKVTQSSRYLVKRTGEKVFLECVQDMDHENMFWYRQDPGLGLRLIYFSYDVKMKEKGDIPEGYSVSREKKERFSLILESASTNQTSMYLCASARTGNQETQYFGPGTRLLVL.

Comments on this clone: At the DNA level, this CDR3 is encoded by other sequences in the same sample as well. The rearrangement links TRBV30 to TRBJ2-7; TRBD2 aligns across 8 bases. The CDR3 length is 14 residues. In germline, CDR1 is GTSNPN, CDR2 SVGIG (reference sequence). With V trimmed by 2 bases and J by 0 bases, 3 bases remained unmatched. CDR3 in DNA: TGTGCCTGGAGTCCCGGGACTAGCTCCTACGAGCAGTACTTC. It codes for CAWSPGTSSYEQYF.

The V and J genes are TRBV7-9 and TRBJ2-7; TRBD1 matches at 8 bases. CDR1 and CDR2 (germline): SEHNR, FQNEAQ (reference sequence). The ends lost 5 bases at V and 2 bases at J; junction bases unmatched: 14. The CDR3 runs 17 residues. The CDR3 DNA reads TGTGCCAGCAGCACCGACGAACCGGGACAGGCCACCTACGAGCAGTACTTC. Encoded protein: CASSTDEPGQATYEQYF.

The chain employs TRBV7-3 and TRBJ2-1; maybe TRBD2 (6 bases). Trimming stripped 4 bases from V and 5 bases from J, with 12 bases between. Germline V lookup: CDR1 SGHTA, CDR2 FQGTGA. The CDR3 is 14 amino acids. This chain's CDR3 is CASSSGTLDNEQFF. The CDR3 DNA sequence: TGTGCCAGCAGCTCCGGGACTCTCGACAATGAGCAGTTCTTC.

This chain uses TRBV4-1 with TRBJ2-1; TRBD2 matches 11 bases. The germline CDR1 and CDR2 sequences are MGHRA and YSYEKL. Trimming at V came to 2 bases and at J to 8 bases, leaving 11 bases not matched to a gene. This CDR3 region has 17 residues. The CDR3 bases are TGCGCCAGCAGCCAATACGAACTAGCGGGAGAGTTCGATGAGCAGTTCTTC. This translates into CASSQYELAGEFDEQFF.